The 13 T cell receptor beta chains below come from one sample, sequenced in a study of T cells after yellow fever vaccination. TCRdb processed the 5' RACE reads anew with MiXCR; each CDR3 protein has one entry. Of 300,000 to 400,000 distinct CDR3 sequences listed, around 12% were seen once; the top ten hold 2.5% to 4%. The sample in question was CD4+ T cells sorted from PBMCs, obtained 15 days after the yellow fever booster vaccination. These TCRs come from a man aged 18 to 30 who received the YFV17D yellow fever vaccine.

Only a few counts were recorded for this clonotype. This chain links TRBV6-2 or TRBV6-3 with TRBJ1-1; 9 positions agree with TRBD1. CDR3 size: 15 residues. V lost 2 bases, J lost 3 bases, and 4 bases stayed unmatched. Germline V gene lookup returns CDR1 MNHEY and CDR2 SVGEGT. The CDR3 is CASSYAGQGYTEAFF. The DNA of the CDR3 is TGTGCCAGCAGTTACGCGGGACAGGGATACACTGAAGCTTTCTTT.

This clonotype was found a few times. The chain recombines TRBV10-3 with TRBJ1-1; D is possibly TRBD1 (5 bases). V was pared by 10 bases and J by 0 bases, with 12 bases between. Germline V gene sequence: CDR1 ENHRY, CDR2 SYGVKD. The CDR3 runs to 13 residues. DNA for the CDR3: TGTGCCACCCACAACAGGATGAACACTGAAGCTTTCTTT. Translating it yields CATHNRMNTEAFF.

The chain uses TRBV18 and TRBJ1-2, with D possibly being TRBD1 (6 bases). Per germline, CDR1 KGHSH and CDR2 LQKENI. CDR3 size: 12 residues. Trimming stripped 8 bases from V and 8 bases from J, with 15 bases between. In DNA form, the CDR3 reads TGTGCCAGCGAGGGGGGAGAGCGAGGCTACACCTTC. Amino acids: CASEGGERGYTF. Supplemented by reference TRBV18 and TRBJ1-2, the full variable domain reads NAGVMQNPRHLVRRRGQEARLRCSPMKGHSHVYWYRQLPEEGLKFMVYLQKENIIDESGMPKERFSAEFPKEGPSILRIQQVVRGDSAAYFCASEGGERGYTFGSGTRLTVV.

This clonotype was detected ten times or more. The chain combines TRBV27 with TRBJ2-1; no clear D. Germline loops: CDR1 MNHEY, CDR2 SMNVEV (reference sequence). The V and J ends lost 10 bases and 9 bases respectively, with 22 bases between them. The CDR3 has 14 residues. CDR3 DNA: TGTGCCACCCCGACACACGTACGGATTGCTGAGCAGTTCTTC. Amino acid sequence: CATPTHVRIAEQFF.

This clonotype has only a few counts. The J gene is TRBJ2-1, the V gene TRBV10-3, with 8 nucleotides matching TRBD2. CDR1 is ENHRY and CDR2 is SYGVKD in the germline V gene. The CDR3 length is 13 residues. The junction had 0 bases not matched to a gene; V was cut back by 5 bases and J by 3 bases. CDR3 DNA sequence: TGTGCCATCAGTAGCGGGGGCTACAATGAGCAGTTCTTC. Amino acid sequence: CAISSGGYNEQFF.

The count of this clonotype is one. V usage is TRBV5-1 and J usage is TRBJ1-2, with TRBD1 identical over 7 bases. The germline gives CDR1 SGHRS, CDR2 YFSETQ. J was trimmed by 2 bases and V by 7 bases; bases with no gene match: 11. This CDR3 spans 15 amino acids. CDR3 coding DNA: TGCGCCAGCGGAGACCCGGGACAGACGAACTATGGCTACACCTTC. Translation gives CASGDPGQTNYGYTF.

Many counts were recorded for this clonotype. The chain links TRBV6-5 to TRBJ1-6; D ambiguous. The CDR3 has 15 amino acids. Germline V gene lookup returns CDR1 MNHEY and CDR2 SVGAGI. V lost 5 bases, J lost 8 bases, and 16 bases lay in between. The CDR3 DNA is TGTGCCAGCAGTCCTCGATGGTCGGTGGATTCACCCCTCCACTTT. Protein: CASSPRWSVDSPLHF.

This clonotype has a handful of counts. V usage is TRBV2 and J usage is TRBJ1-6; the match to TRBD1 covers 9 bases. The CDR3 is made up of 15 amino acids. The junction had 4 bases not matched to a gene; V was cut back by 3 bases and J by 7 bases. CDR1 and CDR2 (germline): SNHLY, FYNNEI. CDR3 nucleotide sequence: TGTGCCAGCAGTGAGATAGACAGGGGGAATTCACCCCTCCACTTT. This encodes CASSEIDRGNSPLHF. Variable domain in full (rest from reference TRBV2 and TRBJ1-6): EPEVTQTPSHQVTQMGQEVILRCVPISNHLYFYWYRQILGQKVEFLVSFYNNEISEKSEIFDDQFSVERPDGSNFTLKIRSTKLEDSAMYFCASSEIDRGNSPLHFGNGTRLTVT.

The sample holds a few counts of this clonotype. V is TRBV7-8 and J is TRBJ1-4, with D hard to call. CDR3 length: 19 residues. Per the germline V gene, CDR1 is SGHVS and CDR2 is FQNEAQ. Trimming removed 2 bases from V and 4 bases from J, with 23 bases in between. CDR3 DNA: TGTGCCAGCAGCTTACTTGGCTTTCGACAATTTTCTTATAATGAAAAACTGTTTTTT. Amino acids: CASSLLGFRQFSYNEKLFF.

The chain links TRBV7-2 to TRBJ2-1; 14 bases agree with TRBD2. CDR3 length equals 16 residues. Germline CDR1 SGHTA, CDR2 FQGNSA. V shed 1 base, J shed 10 bases, and the junction held 6 bases outside the gene matches. CDR3 sequence: CASSLVVWTSGGEQFF. CDR3 DNA: TGTGCCAGCAGCTTAGTGGTATGGACTAGCGGGGGGGAGCAGTTCTTC. Complete variable domain (other parts from reference TRBV7-2 and TRBJ2-1): GAGVSQSPSNKVTEKGKDVELRCDPISGHTALYWYRQSLGQGLEFLIYFQGNSAPDKSGLPSDRFSAERTGGSVSTLTIQRTQQEDSAVYLCASSLVVWTSGGEQFFGPGTRLTVL.

The sample holds a few counts of this clonotype. The V and J genes are TRBV9 and TRBJ2-1; TRBD2 aligns across 10 bases. CDR1 and CDR2 (germline): SGDLS, YYNGEE. The CDR3 consists of 15 residues. V was clipped by 6 bases and J by 4 bases; unmatched bases: 7. This chain's CDR3 is CASTPGTSEYNEQFF. The CDR3 nucleotides read TGTGCCAGCACCCCCGGGACTAGCGAATACAATGAGCAGTTCTTC.

This clonotype was seen more than once but under ten times. The chain employs TRBV25-1 and TRBJ1-2; 9 positions match TRBD1. Germline trimming cut 4 bases from V and 5 bases from J; bases unmatched to any gene: 8. From germline, CDR1 is MGHDK and CDR2 SYGVNS. The CDR3 loop spans 15 amino acids. CDR3 protein: CASSATGTGIYGYTF. CDR3 DNA: TGTGCCAGCAGTGCCACCGGGACAGGGATATATGGCTACACCTTC.

This clonotype has at least ten counts. The V call is TRBV11-2, the J call TRBJ2-1; D remains unclear. Germline lookup yields CDR1 SGHAT and CDR2 FQNNGV. This CDR3 region has 11 residues. Trimming pared 0 bases from V and 9 bases from J, leaving 3 bases between. Here the CDR3 DNA reads TGTGCCAGCAGCTTAGACTTTGAGCAGTTCTTC. Translated: CASSLDFEQFF.